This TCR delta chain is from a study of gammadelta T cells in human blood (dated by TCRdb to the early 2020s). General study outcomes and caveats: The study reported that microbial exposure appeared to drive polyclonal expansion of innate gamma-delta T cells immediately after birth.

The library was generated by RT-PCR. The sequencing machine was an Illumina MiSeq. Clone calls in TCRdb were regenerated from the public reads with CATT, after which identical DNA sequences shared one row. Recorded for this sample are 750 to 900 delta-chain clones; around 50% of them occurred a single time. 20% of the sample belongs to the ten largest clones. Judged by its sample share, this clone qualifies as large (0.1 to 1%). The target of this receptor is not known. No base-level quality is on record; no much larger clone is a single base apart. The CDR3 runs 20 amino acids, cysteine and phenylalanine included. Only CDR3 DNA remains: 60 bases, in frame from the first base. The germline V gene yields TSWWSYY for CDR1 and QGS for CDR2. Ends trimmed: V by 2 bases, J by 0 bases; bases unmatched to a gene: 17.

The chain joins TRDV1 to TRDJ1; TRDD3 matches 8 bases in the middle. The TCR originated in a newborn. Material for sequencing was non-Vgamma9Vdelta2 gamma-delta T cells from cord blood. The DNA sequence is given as TGTGCTCTTGGGGAAAGGGTCCTAGGGGATACCCGGGTTAACACCGATAAACTCATCTTT. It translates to CALGERVLGDTRVNTDKLIF.